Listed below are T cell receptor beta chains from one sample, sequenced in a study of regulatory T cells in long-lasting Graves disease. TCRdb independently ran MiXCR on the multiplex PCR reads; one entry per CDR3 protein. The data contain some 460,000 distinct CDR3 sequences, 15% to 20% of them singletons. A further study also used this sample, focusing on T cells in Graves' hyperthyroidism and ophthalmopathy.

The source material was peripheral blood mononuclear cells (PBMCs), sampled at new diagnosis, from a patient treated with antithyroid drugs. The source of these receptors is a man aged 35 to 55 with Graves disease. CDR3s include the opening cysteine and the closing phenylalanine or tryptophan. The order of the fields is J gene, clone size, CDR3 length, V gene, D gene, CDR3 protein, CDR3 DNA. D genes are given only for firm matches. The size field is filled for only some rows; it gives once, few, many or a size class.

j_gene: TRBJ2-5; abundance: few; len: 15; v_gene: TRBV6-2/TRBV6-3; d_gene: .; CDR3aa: CASSREQGPAKTQYF; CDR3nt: TGTGCCAGCAGCCGAGAGCAGGGGCCGGCGAAGACCCAGTACTTC
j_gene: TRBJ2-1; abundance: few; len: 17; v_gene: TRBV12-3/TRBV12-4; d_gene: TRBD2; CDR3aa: CASRSGLAIPSYNEQFF; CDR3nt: TGTGCCAGCAGATCCGGACTAGCGATCCCCTCCTACAATGAGCAGTTCTTC
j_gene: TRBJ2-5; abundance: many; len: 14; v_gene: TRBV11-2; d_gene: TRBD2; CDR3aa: CASSSSGSIETQYF; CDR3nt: TGTGCCAGCAGCTCTAGCGGGAGTATCGAGACCCAGTACTTC
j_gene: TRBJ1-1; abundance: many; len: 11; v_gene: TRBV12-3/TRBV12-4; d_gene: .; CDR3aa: CASSFSTEAFF; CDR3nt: TGTGCCAGCAGTTTTTCTACTGAAGCTTTCTTT
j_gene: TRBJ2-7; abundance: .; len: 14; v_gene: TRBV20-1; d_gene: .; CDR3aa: CSAGESAHSYEQYF; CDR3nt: TGCAGTGCTGGGGAGAGCGCCCACTCCTACGAGCAGTACTTC
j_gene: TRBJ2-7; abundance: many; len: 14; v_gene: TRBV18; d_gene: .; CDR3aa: CASSPRDFPYEQYF; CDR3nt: TGTGCCAGCTCACCCCGGGACTTTCCCTACGAGCAGTACTTC
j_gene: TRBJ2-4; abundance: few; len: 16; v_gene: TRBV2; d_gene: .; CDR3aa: CASSELPVATKNIQYF; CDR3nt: TGTGCCAGCAGTGAATTGCCGGTGGCTACCAAAAACATTCAGTACTTC
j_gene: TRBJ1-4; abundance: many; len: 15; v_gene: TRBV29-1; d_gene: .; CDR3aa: CSVGIGGGLNEKLFF; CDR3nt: TGCAGCGTTGGGATCGGCGGGGGTCTTAATGAAAAACTGTTTTTT
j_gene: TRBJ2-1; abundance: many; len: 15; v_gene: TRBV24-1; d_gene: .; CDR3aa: CATSDLGGSYNEQFF; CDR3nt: TGTGCCACCAGTGATCTGGGGGGCTCCTACAATGAGCAGTTCTTC
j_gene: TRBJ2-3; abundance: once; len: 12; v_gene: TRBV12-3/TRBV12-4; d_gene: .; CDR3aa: CASGWRGDTQYF; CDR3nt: TGTGCCAGCGGTTGGAGGGGAGATACGCAGTATTTT
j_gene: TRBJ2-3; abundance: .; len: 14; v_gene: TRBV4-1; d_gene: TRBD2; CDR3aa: CASSLSGFTDTQYF; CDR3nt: TGCGCCAGCAGCCTTAGCGGGTTTACAGATACGCAGTATTTT
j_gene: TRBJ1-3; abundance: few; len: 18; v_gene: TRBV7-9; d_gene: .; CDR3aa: CASSLIGVGGRIGNTIYF; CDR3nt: TGTGCCAGCAGCTTAATCGGTGTTGGGGGGAGGATTGGAAACACCATATATTTT
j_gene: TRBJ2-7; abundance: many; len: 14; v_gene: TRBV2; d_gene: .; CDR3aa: CASSGGTASYEQYF; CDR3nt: TGTGCCAGCAGTGGTGGGACGGCCTCCTACGAGCAGTACTTC
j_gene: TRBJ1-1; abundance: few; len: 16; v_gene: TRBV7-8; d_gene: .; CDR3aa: CASSSRQAGLSTEAFF; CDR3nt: TGTGCCAGCAGCTCCCGACAGGCCGGATTGAGCACTGAAGCTTTCTTT
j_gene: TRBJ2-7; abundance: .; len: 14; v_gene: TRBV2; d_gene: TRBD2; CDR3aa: CASSEGLAGYEQYF; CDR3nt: TGTGCCAGCAGTGAGGGACTAGCGGGGTACGAGCAGTACTTC
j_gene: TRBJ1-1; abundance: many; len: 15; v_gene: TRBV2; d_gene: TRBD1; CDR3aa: CASSARQGRSTEAFF; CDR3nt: TGTGCCAGCAGCGCCCGACAGGGTCGTTCCACTGAAGCTTTCTTT
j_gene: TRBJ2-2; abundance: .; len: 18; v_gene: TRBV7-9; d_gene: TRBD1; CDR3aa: CASSRLTGTVKNTGELFF; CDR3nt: TGTGCCAGCAGCCGACTGACAGGGACCGTAAAGAACACCGGGGAGCTGTTTTTT
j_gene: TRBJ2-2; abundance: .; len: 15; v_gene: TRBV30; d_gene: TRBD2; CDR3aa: CAWSWASGSGGELFF; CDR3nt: TGTGCCTGGAGTTGGGCTAGCGGGAGTGGGGGGGAGCTGTTTTTT
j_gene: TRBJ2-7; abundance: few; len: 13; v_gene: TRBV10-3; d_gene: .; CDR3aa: CAISVLGAYEQYF; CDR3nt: TGTGCCATCAGTGTGTTGGGGGCCTACGAGCAGTACTTC
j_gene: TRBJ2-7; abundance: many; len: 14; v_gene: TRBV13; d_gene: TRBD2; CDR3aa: CASSAGTSRGEQYF; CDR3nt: TGTGCCAGCAGCGCCGGGACTAGCAGGGGGGAGCAGTACTTC
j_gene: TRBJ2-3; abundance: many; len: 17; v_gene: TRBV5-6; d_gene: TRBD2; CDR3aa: CASSSVGLAGGGDTQYF; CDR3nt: TGTGCCAGCAGCTCCGTGGGACTAGCGGGAGGGGGAGATACGCAGTATTTT
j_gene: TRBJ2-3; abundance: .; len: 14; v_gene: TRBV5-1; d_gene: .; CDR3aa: CASSSSGAQSTQYF; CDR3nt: TGCGCCAGCAGCAGTTCCGGGGCCCAATCTACGCAGTATTTT
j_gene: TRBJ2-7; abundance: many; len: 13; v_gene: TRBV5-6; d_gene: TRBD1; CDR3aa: CASSPWTGYEQYF; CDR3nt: TGTGCCAGCAGCCCCTGGACAGGCTACGAGCAGTACTTC
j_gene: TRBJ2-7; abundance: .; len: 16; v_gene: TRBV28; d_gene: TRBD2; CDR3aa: CASSLWRLAGEREQYF; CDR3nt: TGTGCCAGCAGTTTATGGAGACTAGCGGGAGAGCGGGAGCAGTACTTC
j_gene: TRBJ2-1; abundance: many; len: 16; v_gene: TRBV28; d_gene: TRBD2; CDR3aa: CASSLGPSGSYNEQFF; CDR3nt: TGTGCCAGCAGCCTGGGGCCTAGCGGCTCCTACAATGAGCAGTTCTTC
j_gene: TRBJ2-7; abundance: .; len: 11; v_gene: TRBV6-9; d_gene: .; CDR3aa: CASSSTGVQYF; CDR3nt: TGTGCCAGCAGTTCAACGGGGGTTCAGTACTTC
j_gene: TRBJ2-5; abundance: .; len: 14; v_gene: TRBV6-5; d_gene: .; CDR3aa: CASSYSGREETQYF; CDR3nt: TGTGCCAGCAGTTACTCGGGCAGGGAAGAGACCCAGTACTTC
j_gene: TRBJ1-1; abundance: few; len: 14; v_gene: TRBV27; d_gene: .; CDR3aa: CASSFSAGNTEAFF; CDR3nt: TGTGCCAGCAGTTTTTCTGCAGGGAACACTGAAGCTTTCTTT
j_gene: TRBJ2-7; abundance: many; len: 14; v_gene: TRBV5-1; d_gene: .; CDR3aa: CASSPSSPTYEQYF; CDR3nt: TGCGCCAGCAGTCCGTCTAGCCCAACCTACGAGCAGTACTTC
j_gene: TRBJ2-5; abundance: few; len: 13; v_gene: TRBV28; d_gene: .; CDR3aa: CASSVTWKETQYF; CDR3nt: TGTGCCAGCAGTGTAACCTGGAAAGAGACCCAGTACTTC
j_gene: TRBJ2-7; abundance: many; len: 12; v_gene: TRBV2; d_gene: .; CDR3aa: CASKKTGDEQYF; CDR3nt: TGTGCCAGCAAGAAGACTGGGGACGAGCAGTACTTC
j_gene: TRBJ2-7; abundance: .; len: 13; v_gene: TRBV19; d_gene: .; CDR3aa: CASSMGGRVEQYF; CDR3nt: TGTGCCAGTAGTATGGGGGGCCGCGTCGAGCAGTACTTC
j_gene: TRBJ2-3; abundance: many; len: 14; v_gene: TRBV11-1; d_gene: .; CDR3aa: CASSRFDPSDTQYF; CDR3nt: TGTGCCAGCAGCCGTTTTGATCCGTCAGATACGCAGTATTTT
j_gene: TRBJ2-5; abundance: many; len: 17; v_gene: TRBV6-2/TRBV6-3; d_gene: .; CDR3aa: CASSPLKGGAEEETQYF; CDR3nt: TGTGCCAGCAGTCCCTTAAAGGGGGGGGCGGAAGAGGAGACCCAGTACTTC
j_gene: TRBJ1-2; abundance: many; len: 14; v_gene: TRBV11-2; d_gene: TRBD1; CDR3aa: CASSPLQGAYGYTF; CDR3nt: TGTGCCAGCAGCCCTTTACAGGGGGCCTATGGCTACACCTTC
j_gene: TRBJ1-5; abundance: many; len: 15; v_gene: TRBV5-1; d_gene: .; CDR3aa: CASSRSGARNQPQHF; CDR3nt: TGCGCCAGCAGCAGGTCGGGGGCGCGCAATCAGCCCCAGCATTTT
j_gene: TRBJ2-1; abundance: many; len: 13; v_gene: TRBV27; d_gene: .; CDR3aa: CASSLSPPNEQFF; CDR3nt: TGTGCCAGCAGTTTAAGTCCCCCAAATGAGCAGTTCTTC
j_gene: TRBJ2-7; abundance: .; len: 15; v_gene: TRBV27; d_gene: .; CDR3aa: CASSFWGAGSYEQYF; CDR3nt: TGTGCCAGCAGTTTTTGGGGCGCGGGCTCCTACGAGCAGTACTTC
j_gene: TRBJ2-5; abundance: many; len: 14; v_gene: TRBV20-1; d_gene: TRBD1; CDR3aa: CSARTGARVETQYF; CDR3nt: TGCAGTGCGAGGACAGGGGCGCGGGTAGAGACCCAGTACTTC
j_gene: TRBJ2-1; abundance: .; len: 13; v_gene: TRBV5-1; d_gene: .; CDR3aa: CASRLDGPGRQFF; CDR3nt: TGCGCCAGCAGATTGGATGGACCGGGGAGGCAGTTCTTC
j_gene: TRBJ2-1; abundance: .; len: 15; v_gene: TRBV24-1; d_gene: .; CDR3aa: CATSDPGESYNEQFF; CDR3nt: TGTGCCACCAGTGACCCGGGAGAGTCCTACAATGAGCAGTTCTTC
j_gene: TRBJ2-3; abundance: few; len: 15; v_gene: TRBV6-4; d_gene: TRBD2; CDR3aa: CASSEGREPADTQYF; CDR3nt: TGTGCCAGCAGTGAGGGGCGGGAGCCAGCAGATACGCAGTATTTT
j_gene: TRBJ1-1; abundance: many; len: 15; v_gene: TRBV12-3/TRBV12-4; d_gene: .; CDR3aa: CASSLWVFMNTEAFF; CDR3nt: TGTGCCAGCAGCCTTTGGGTTTTCATGAACACTGAAGCTTTCTTT
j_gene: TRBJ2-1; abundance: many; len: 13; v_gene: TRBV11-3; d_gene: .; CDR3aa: CASSLPRGGEQFF; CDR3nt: TGTGCCAGCAGCTTACCTCGCGGAGGGGAGCAGTTCTTC
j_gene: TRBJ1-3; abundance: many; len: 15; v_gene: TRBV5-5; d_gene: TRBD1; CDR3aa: CASRRQGLKGNTIYF; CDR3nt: TGTGCCAGCAGGAGACAGGGTTTAAAGGGAAACACCATATATTTT
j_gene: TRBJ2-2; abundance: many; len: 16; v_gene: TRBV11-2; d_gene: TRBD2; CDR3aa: CASSLSGGGRAGELFF; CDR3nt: TGTGCCAGCAGCTTAAGCGGCGGAGGGAGGGCCGGGGAGCTGTTTTTT
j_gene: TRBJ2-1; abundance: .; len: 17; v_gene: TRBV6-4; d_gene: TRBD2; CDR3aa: CASNALDGTSGDNEQFF; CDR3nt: TGTGCCAGCAACGCCCTCGACGGGACTAGCGGGGACAATGAGCAGTTCTTC
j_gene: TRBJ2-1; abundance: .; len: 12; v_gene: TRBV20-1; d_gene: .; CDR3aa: CSAQDRYNEQFF; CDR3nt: TGCAGTGCACAGGACCGCTACAATGAGCAGTTCTTC
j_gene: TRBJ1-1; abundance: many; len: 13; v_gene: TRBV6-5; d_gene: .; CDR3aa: CASSFSHGSEAFF; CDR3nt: TGTGCCAGCAGTTTCAGTCACGGAAGTGAAGCTTTCTTT
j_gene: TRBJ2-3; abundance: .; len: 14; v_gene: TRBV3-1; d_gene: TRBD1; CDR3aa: CASTPDRETDTQYF; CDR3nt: TGTGCCAGCACCCCGGACAGGGAAACAGATACGCAGTATTTT
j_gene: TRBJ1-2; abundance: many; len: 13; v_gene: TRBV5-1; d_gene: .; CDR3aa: CASSLADRYGYTF; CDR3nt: TGCGCCAGCAGCTTGGCCGACCGGTATGGCTACACCTTC
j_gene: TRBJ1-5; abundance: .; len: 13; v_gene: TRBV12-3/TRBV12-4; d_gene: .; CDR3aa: CASSDGTSQPQHF; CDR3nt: TGTGCCAGCAGTGATGGGACCAGCCAGCCCCAGCATTTT
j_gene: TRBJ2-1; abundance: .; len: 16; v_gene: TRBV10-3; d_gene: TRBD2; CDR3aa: CAISPVRLAGNNEQFF; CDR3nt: TGTGCCATCAGCCCGGTACGGCTAGCGGGTAACAATGAGCAGTTCTTC
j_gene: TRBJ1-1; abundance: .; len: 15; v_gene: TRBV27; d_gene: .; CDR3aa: CASRTHRKMNTEAFF; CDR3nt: TGTGCCAGCAGAACCCACAGGAAAATGAACACTGAAGCTTTCTTT